What follows is one T cell receptor beta chain and its context. The CDR3 is 17 residues long. V dropped 1 base and J dropped 8 bases, with 21 bases sitting between them. Germline CDR1 is LNHNV and CDR2 is YYDKDF (reference sequence). This record comes from a study of blood T cell repertoires in COVID-19. Study at large: COVID-19 samples from acute and convalescent phases originated in the United States, Italy and Spain.

Only in-frame clones appear in the TCRdb table, and some are missing; sequencing was by immunoSEQ multiplex PCR. The sample holds approximately 270,000 clones, roughly 80% seen once. It was during active infection that Seattle patients were enrolled and then longitudinally followed. The J gene is TRBJ2-1, the V gene TRBV15; D is possibly TRBD2 (6 bases). Sequencing input: peripheral blood. The clonotype originates from a person aged 65-85 years with COVID-19, enrolled during active disease. The CDR3 coding sequence is TGTGCCACCAGCAGAGGGGGGATGCGGGACCTTGGCTATGAGCAGTTCTTC. Residues: CATSRGGMRDLGYEQFF.